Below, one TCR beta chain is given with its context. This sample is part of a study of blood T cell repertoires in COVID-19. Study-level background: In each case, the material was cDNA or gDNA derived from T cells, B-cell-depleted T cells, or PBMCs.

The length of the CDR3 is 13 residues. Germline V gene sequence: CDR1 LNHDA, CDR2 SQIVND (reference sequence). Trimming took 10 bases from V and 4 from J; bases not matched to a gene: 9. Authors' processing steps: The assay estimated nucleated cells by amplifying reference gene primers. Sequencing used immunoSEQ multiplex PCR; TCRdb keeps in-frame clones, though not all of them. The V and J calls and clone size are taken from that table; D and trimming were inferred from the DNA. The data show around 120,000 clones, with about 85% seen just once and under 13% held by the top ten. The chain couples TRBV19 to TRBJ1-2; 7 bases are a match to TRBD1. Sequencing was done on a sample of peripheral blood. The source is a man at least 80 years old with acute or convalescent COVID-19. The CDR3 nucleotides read TGTGCCACTCAGGGGGAAGTTCGCTATGGCTACACCTTC. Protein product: CATQGEVRYGYTF.